The clone carrying this T cell receptor beta chain was detected only once. Its antigen is unknown. PCR primers comprised 60 Vbeta and 13 Jbeta primers. The data were produced by immunoSEQ multiplex PCR, yet TCRdb's version contains in-frame clones alone and is incomplete. Among about 150,000 clones listed, over 75% were seen once. The data derive from a study of cytomegalovirus exposure and HLA in healthy donors. Study observations and caveats: Presence/absence analyses assumed roughly uniform sequencing depth across donors.

This CDR3 is built from 17 residues. Germline V lookup: CDR1 LGHNA, CDR2 YNFKEQ. The trim removed 2 bases at V and 5 bases at J, leaving 13 bases unmatched. This TCR was recovered from a man aged 40-55 years in good health and CMV-seronegative. Sequenced: PBMCs. The chain carries TRBV4-2 and TRBJ2-3; 7 nucleotides align to TRBD2. The CDR3 region has the DNA TGTGCCAGCAGCCAACTTTTGGGGACTACACGGTTAGATACGCAGTATTTT. Protein: CASSQLLGTTRLDTQYF.